Shown below are 19 T cell receptor beta chains from a single sample sequenced in a study of T-cell reconstitution after alpha-beta-depleted transplantation in children. Preparing the TCRbeta library involved the use of unique molecular identifiers. TCRdb redid the calling of the PCR reads with MiXCR, one entry per CDR3 protein. Here the sample spans just over 950,000 distinct CDR3 sequences, less than 30% being singletons. The starting material was PBMCs, mostly from graft donor cells, obtained 360 days after TCRalphabeta/CD19-depleted stem cell transplant. The receptor set was obtained from a boy in the first two years of life who had a stem cell transplant for SCID, so the T cells may come from the graft donor.

This clonotype was detected once. The J gene is TRBJ2-7, the V gene TRBV20-1; 7 bases are a match to TRBD1. The CDR3 is 14 residues long. The V segment lost 1 base and the J segment 3 bases; nucleotides outside the gene matches: 6. Germline CDR1 and CDR2: DFQATT and SNEGSKA (reference sequence). The CDR3 spells CSARAPGGRYEQYF. The CDR3 DNA follows: TGCAGTGCTAGAGCCCCAGGGGGACGCTACGAGCAGTACTTC.

This chain connects TRBV5-6 to TRBJ1-2; 9 bases match TRBD1. This CDR3 has 17 residues. Losses at the gene ends were 0 bases for V and 2 bases for J; bases not matched to a gene: 8. CDR1 is SGHDT and CDR2 is YYEEEE in the germline V gene. For the CDR3, the DNA is TGTGCCAGCAGCTTGGGGGGCGGGACAGGGAAGAACTATGGCTACACCTTC. Protein sequence: CASSLGGGTGKNYGYTF.

The rearrangement uses TRBV14 and TRBJ2-7, with D perhaps being TRBD1 or TRBD2 (6 bases each). CDR3 length: 14 residues. Trimming shortened V by 5 bases and J by 3 bases, and 14 bases separated the two germline ends. CDR1 and CDR2 from the germline V gene are SGHDN and FVKESK. The CDR3 coding sequence is TGTGCCAGCAGCGAATCGGGGGCCTTCTACGAGCAGTACTTC. It is translated as CASSESGAFYEQYF. Variable domain in full (rest from reference TRBV14 and TRBJ2-7): EAGVTQFPSHSVIEKGQTVTLRCDPISGHDNLYWYRRVMGKEIKFLLHFVKESKQDESGMPNNRFLAERTGGTYSTLKVQPAELEDSGVYFCASSESGAFYEQYFGPGTRLTVT.

Only a few counts were recorded for this clonotype. The chain couples TRBV2 to TRBJ2-7; D may be TRBD1 or TRBD2 (5 bases each). V shed 9 bases and J shed 1 base, with 10 bases lying between them. CDR1 is SNHLY and CDR2 is FYNNEI in the germline V gene. CDR3 length equals 12 residues. The CDR3 DNA reads as TGTGCCAGTCGGGACGCTTCCTACGAGCAGTACTTC. Translation: CASRDASYEQYF. The whole variable domain, filled in from reference TRBV2 and TRBJ2-7, reads EPEVTQTPSHQVTQMGQEVILRCVPISNHLYFYWYRQILGQKVEFLVSFYNNEISEKSEIFDDQFSVERPDGSNFTLKIRSTKLEDSAMYFCASRDASYEQYFGPGTRLTVT.

The chain joins TRBV20-1 to TRBJ2-4; D not resolved. From germline, CDR1 is DFQATT and CDR2 SNEGSKA (reference sequence). The CDR3 extends over 13 amino acids. Trimming pared 5 bases from V and 7 bases from J, leaving 15 bases between. CDR3 coding DNA: TGCAGTGCTGAAGGGCCTCCTTTTAACATTCAGTACTTC. The encoded protein is CSAEGPPFNIQYF.

The CDR3 DNA reads as TGTGCCAGCAGTCACCCCCGGGCCAGCCTGGGCATTTACAATGAGCAGTTCTTC. This gives the protein CASSHPRASLGIYNEQFF. The genes are TRBV12-3 or TRBV12-4 and TRBJ2-1; no clear D gene. Trimming removed 5 bases at V and 4 bases at J, with 24 bases between. This CDR3 contains 18 residues.

This clonotype was seen only a few times. V gene TRBV18 combines with J gene TRBJ2-1; tentative D call: TRBD2 (6 bases). Germline V gives CDR1 KGHSH, CDR2 LQKENI. The CDR3 loop spans 14 amino acids. V lost 5 bases, J lost 6 bases, and 14 bases lay in between. CDR3 bases: TGTGCCAGCTCATTCAGTACTAGCATCAATGAGCAGTTCTTC. Translation: CASSFSTSINEQFF.

This chain links TRBV12-3 or TRBV12-4 with TRBJ2-4; D possibly matches TRBD1 or TRBD2 (5 bases each). The CDR3 has 17 residues. V gave up 5 bases and J gave up 0 bases, with 17 bases separating them. The CDR3 bases are TGTGCCAGCAGTCCCAAGAGGGACGACCTAGCCAAAAACATTCAGTACTTC. It specifies CASSPKRDDLAKNIQYF.

The rearrangement joins TRBV12-3 or TRBV12-4 to TRBJ2-7; D is uncertain. V lost 5 bases and J lost 6, with 11 bases in between. The CDR3 spans 12 residues. CDR3 amino acids: CASSGPLGEQYF. CDR3 bases: TGTGCCAGCAGTGGACCCCTGGGCGAGCAGTACTTC.

The V gene is TRBV29-1, the J gene TRBJ2-2; D not resolved. The CDR3 runs 12 residues. Germline V gives CDR1 SQVTM, CDR2 ANQGSEA. Trimming stripped 5 bases from V and 5 bases from J, with 9 bases between. The CDR3 loop is CSVKQLTGELFF. The CDR3 DNA is TGCAGCGTTAAACAGCTAACCGGGGAGCTGTTTTTT.

This clonotype was detected a few times. This chain uses TRBV20-1 with TRBJ2-1, with 9 bases matching TRBD2. V gave up 7 bases and J gave up 4 bases; unmatched junction bases: 14. Per the germline V gene, CDR1 is DFQATT and CDR2 is SNEGSKA (reference sequence). This CDR3 is 16 amino acids long. CDR3 nucleotides: TGCAGTGTTCCGCTGGCGGGGGGGCCTGGGTACAATGAGCAGTTCTTC. Translated, it gives CSVPLAGGPGYNEQFF.

The V gene is TRBV5-1, the J gene TRBJ2-7; 7 bases line up with TRBD2. This CDR3 spans 14 amino acids. Germline assignment: CDR1 SGHRS and CDR2 YFSETQ. V was clipped by 2 bases and J by 4 bases; unmatched bases: 6. In DNA form, the CDR3 reads TGCGCCAGCAGCTTTTCCCAGGGAGGGTACGAGCAGTACTTC. It codes for CASSFSQGGYEQYF.

V gene TRBV15 combines with J gene TRBJ2-1; D might be TRBD1 (5 bases). Germline CDR1 LNHNV, CDR2 YYDKDF (reference sequence). The V and J ends lost 1 base and 9 bases respectively, with 25 bases between them. This CDR3 spans 18 amino acids. This chain's CDR3 is CATSRVIRVGSVKSEQFF. The DNA of the CDR3 is TGTGCCACCAGCAGAGTCATCAGGGTTGGGTCAGTGAAAAGTGAGCAGTTCTTC.

This chain connects TRBV7-2 to TRBJ2-3, with D perhaps TRBD2 (7 bases). This CDR3 is 16 amino acids long. Germline V gives CDR1 SGHTA, CDR2 FQGNSA. The ends were cut back, 5 bases at V and 0 bases at J, with 15 bases in the middle. DNA for the CDR3: TGTGCCAGCAGCGAGTCGGGGGGCCGAAGCACAGATACGCAGTATTTT. Amino acids: CASSESGGRSTDTQYF.

This clonotype has a handful of counts. The chain has TRBV29-1 and TRBJ2-3, with TRBD1 matching over 7 bases. The V segment lost 4 bases and the J segment 5 bases; nucleotides outside the gene matches: 6. Germline CDR1 SQVTM, CDR2 ANQGSEA. The CDR3 extends over 13 amino acids. The CDR3 DNA reads as TGCAGCGTTGCGACAGGGAATCGAGATACGCAGTATTTT. Protein sequence: CSVATGNRDTQYF.

V usage is TRBV6-5 and J usage is TRBJ2-7; D is perhaps TRBD1 or TRBD2 (6 bases each). V was pared by 0 bases and J by 7 bases, with 13 bases between. Germline V gives CDR1 MNHEY, CDR2 SVGAGI. CDR3 length equals 14 residues. CDR3 loop: CASSYSGGLREQYF. The DNA for the CDR3 is TGTGCCAGCAGTTACTCGGGGGGCTTGAGGGAGCAGTACTTC.

The V call is TRBV18, the J call TRBJ2-2, with D perhaps matching TRBD1 or TRBD2 (5 bases each). Germline V gives CDR1 KGHSH, CDR2 LQKENI. With 3 bases removed from V and 4 bases from J, the gap between germline ends came to 12 bases. This CDR3 spans 15 amino acids. CDR3 sequence reads: CASSPLGPRTGELFF. CDR3 coding DNA: TGTGCCAGCTCACCCTTGGGACCTCGCACCGGGGAGCTGTTTTTT.

Only a few counts were recorded for this clonotype. The chain couples TRBV7-2 to TRBJ2-3, with 8 bases fitting TRBD1. Germline V gene sequence: CDR1 SGHTA, CDR2 FQGNSA. The CDR3 consists of 14 residues. V lost 7 bases, J lost 5 bases, and 8 bases stayed unmatched. The CDR3 reads CASNLDRAGDTQYF. In DNA, the CDR3 is TGTGCCAGCAACCTGGACAGGGCCGGAGATACGCAGTATTTT.

This clonotype was seen repeatedly, ten times or more. CDR3 bases: TGTGCCAGCAATGGTCGGGGCAGGGGGGCCTACAATGAGCAGTTCTTC. Encoded protein: CASNGRGRGAYNEQFF. The J gene is TRBJ2-1, the V gene TRBV5-5; D is possibly TRBD1 (7 bases). Germline V lookup: CDR1 SGHKS, CDR2 YYEKEE (reference sequence). V was clipped by 6 bases and J by 2 bases, with 18 bases between them. The CDR3 runs 16 residues.